The clone carrying this TCR beta chain was seen just once. The entry originates in a study of blood T cell repertoires in COVID-19. Study-wide context: Acute and convalescent COVID-19 samples came from the United States, Italy and Spain. PBMCs, B-cell-depleted T cells, or T cells were the source of the cDNA or gDNA that made up the material.

Authors' data handling: Estimation of nucleated cell counts was performed using reference gene primer amplification. TCRdb's copy holds only in-frame clones and misses some; the assay was immunoSEQ multiplex PCR. That table gives V, J and clone size, and the DNA gave D and trimming. Among about 90,000 clones listed, around 81% were seen once. The CDR3 sequence is 16 residues long. Trimming cost V 4 bases and J 2 bases; bases outside gene matches: 10. Germline lookup yields CDR1 SGHTS and CDR2 YDEGEE. This chain joins TRBV5-8 and TRBJ2-5; 8 bases are a match to TRBD1. This clonotype was sampled from a man in his 60s with acute or convalescent COVID-19. Sequencing was performed on peripheral blood. The CDR3 here is CASSKRYGTGQETQYF. As DNA, the CDR3 is TGTGCCAGCAGCAAGCGCTACGGGACAGGTCAAGAGACCCAGTACTTC.